This T cell receptor beta chain was recovered during a study of radiotherapy plus CTLA-4 blockade in lung cancer. Overall study context: Objective responses emerged in roughly a sixth of patients, and 30% to 40% attained disease control.

The method was immunoSEQ multiplex PCR; TCRdb's version includes in-frame clones alone and lacks a portion of them. The sample yields 55,000 to 80,000 clones, approximately 78% seen once. Patients with chemo-refractory metastatic non-small-cell lung cancer received focal radiation plus CTLA-4 blockade with ipilimumab. V lost 1 base, J lost 1 base, and 3 bases stayed unmatched. The CDR3 has 16 residues. Germline V gives CDR1 MNHNY, CDR2 SVGAGI (reference sequence). Study-level points and caveats: Dynamics of early blood T cell clones, together with interferon-beta, were reportedly the best predictors of response. Expansion of tumor-derived TCR clones was observed in blood after radiotherapy plus ipilimumab.

On this clone itself: Its antigen is as yet unknown.

This clonotype was obtained from a human donor with non-small cell lung cancer who had a complete response to radiotherapy plus ipilimumab. This material consisted of peripheral blood, taken from a patient treated with radiotherapy plus ipilimumab. The chain joins TRBV6-6 to TRBJ2-2; 7 positions agree with TRBD2. The CDR3 sequence: CASSYYSGLNTGELFF. The CDR3 DNA sequence: TGTGCCAGCAGTTACTATAGCGGGCTGAACACCGGGGAGCTGTTTTTT.